This T cell receptor beta chain was documented in a study of T-cell reconstitution after alpha-beta-depleted transplantation in children. CDR1 and CDR2 from the germline V gene are LNHDA and SQIVND (reference sequence). The CDR3 is made up of 15 amino acids. Trimming took 3 bases from V and 5 from J; bases not matched to a gene: 7. Preparing the TCRbeta library involved the use of unique molecular identifiers. TCRdb passed the PCR reads through MiXCR, listing each CDR3 protein once. There are 250,000 to 400,000 distinct CDR3 sequences in the sample; 23% occur only once, and approximately 10% lies in the top ten. Study-wide results and limits: Reportedly, alpha-beta T cells present about two months post-transplant originated from several hundred expanded clones of graft origin. From surviving recipient T cells and thymic progenitors came the high day-60 TCRbeta diversity observed in some patients. Newly produced T cells mostly accounted for T-cell counts and diversity one year post-transplant.

There are a few counts of this clonotype. The antigen is unknown. The specimen was PBMCs, mostly from graft donor cells, collected 180 days after TCRalphabeta/CD19-depleted stem cell transplant. This sequence was found in a male patient younger than 18 who had a stem cell transplant for acute lymphoblastic leukemia, so the T cells may come from the graft donor. The rearrangement joins TRBV19 to TRBJ2-5; 9 bases map to TRBD2. CDR3 sequence reads: CASSIRGGRAETQYF. Written as DNA, the CDR3 is TGTGCCAGTAGTATCAGAGGCGGGAGGGCTGAGACCCAGTACTTC.